These 18 T cell receptor beta chains share one sample of origin, sequenced in a study of regulatory T cells in long-lasting Graves disease (dated by TCRdb to 2020 to 2022). Preparation of the library involved multiplex PCR. The listed sequencing device is Illumina HiSeq 4000. iRepertoire HTBI primers and Arm-PCR amplification of CDR3 regions were used to construct TCR beta libraries. TCRdb reworked the public reads: Q25 trimming with fastp, MiXCR clone assembly, productive beta chains retained. Each CDR3 protein gets just one entry, which takes the most common genes and DNA from the rows behind it. The sample contains about 540,000 distinct CDR3 sequences, 13% of them found a single time. 10% of the sample goes to the ten largest clones. This sample's time point label indicates: newly diagnosed GD, antithyroid drugs for less than 3 months. RNA was extracted from PBMCs in TRIzol for both TCR sequencing and RNA sequencing.

The sample was also reused in another study, on T cells in Graves' hyperthyroidism and ophthalmopathy.

Sequencing was performed on peripheral blood mononuclear cells (PBMCs), taken at new diagnosis, from a patient treated with antithyroid drugs. These receptor sequences come from a young man with Graves disease. Donor details come from another sample of the same person, matched by shared clones.

The chain has TRBV4-1 and TRBJ2-1; 12 bases are shared with TRBD2. The CDR3 runs to 21 residues. Germline V gives CDR1 MGHRA, CDR2 YSYEKL. V gave up 1 base and J gave up 0 bases; unmatched junction bases: 13. In DNA, the CDR3 is TGCGCCAGCAGCCAAGCGCGACTAGCGGGAGAGGGGGGGGCCTCCTACAATGAGCAGTTCTTC. Protein product: CASSQARLAGEGGASYNEQFF.

Only a few counts were recorded for this clonotype. This chain uses TRBV20-1 with TRBJ2-3, with D tentatively TRBD2 (5 bases). Deletions cut 4 bases from V and 11 bases from J, with 25 bases between. Germline V CDR1 and CDR2: DFQATT, SNEGSKA (reference sequence). This CDR3 has 15 residues. CDR3 in DNA: TGCAGTGCTAAGGGCTATGTAGGAGGCGGAGGCGGGCAGTATTTT. Protein product: CSAKGYVGGGGGQYF.

The chain uses TRBV20-1 and TRBJ1-1; D not resolved. Germline V gene data show CDR1 as DFQATT and CDR2 as SNEGSKA (reference sequence). V dropped 2 bases and J dropped 0 bases, with 7 bases sitting between them. The CDR3 length is 13 residues. CDR3 loop: CSARQNVNTEAFF. The CDR3 nucleotides are TGCAGTGCTAGACAGAATGTGAACACTGAAGCTTTCTTT.

A word on this clonotype: At one end the junction does not follow the germline gene, possibly because of a read error. This chain links TRBV20-1 with TRBJ2-1; 8 bases line up with TRBD2. Looked up from germline, CDR1 is DFQATT and CDR2 is SNEGSKA (reference sequence). The length of the CDR3 is 18 residues. CDR3 protein: CSAINSGGRSSSYNERFF. The DNA of the CDR3 is TGCAGTGCTATCAACTCGGGGGGGAGGTCAAGCTCCTACAATGAGCGGTTCTTC.

This clonotype showed up many times. V gene TRBV7-2 combines with J gene TRBJ2-5; TRBD2 might be the D (6 bases). CDR1 is SGHTA and CDR2 is FQGNSA in the germline V gene. There are 14 residues in the CDR3. Trimming took 4 bases from V and 2 from J, leaving 11 bases between them. CDR3 residues: CASSSQSGQETQYF. CDR3 nucleotides: TGTGCCAGCAGCTCACAAAGCGGGCAAGAGACCCAGTACTTC. Full variable domain (remainder filled in from reference TRBV7-2 and TRBJ2-5): GAGVSQSPSNKVTEKGKDVELRCDPISGHTALYWYRQSLGQGLEFLIYFQGNSAPDKSGLPSDRFSAERTGGSVSTLTIQRTQQEDSAVYLCASSSQSGQETQYFGPGTRLLVL.

This clonotype was seen many times. This chain links TRBV12-3 or TRBV12-4 with TRBJ2-5; D ambiguous. The CDR3 consists of 15 residues. V gave up 1 base and J gave up 1 base, with 10 bases separating them. In nucleotides, the CDR3 is TGTGCCAGCAGTTTAGATGGGGTTGGCCAAGAGACCCAGTACTTC. It translates to CASSLDGVGQETQYF.

This clonotype was seen a handful of times. A read error may produce the germline difference seen at one junction end. This chain links TRBV9 with TRBJ1-6; D remains unclear. This CDR3 region has 14 residues. Germline V CDR1 and CDR2: SGDLS, YYNGEE. The CDR3 DNA reads as TGTGTCAGCACCGGAGAGGATTCCAATTCACCCCTCCACTTT. It yields the protein CVSTGEDSNSPLHF.

The chain carries TRBV6-2 or TRBV6-3 and TRBJ2-4; D ambiguous. Per the germline V gene, CDR1 is MNHEY and CDR2 is SVGEGT. The CDR3 runs to 14 residues. The germline V and J ends were trimmed by 0 bases and 7 bases, with 10 bases remaining between them. CDR3 coding DNA: TGTGCCAGCAGTTACTCGATTTGGCGGAACATTCAGTACTTC. It codes for CASSYSIWRNIQYF.

The chain uses TRBV6-1 and TRBJ2-3; no reliable D call. CDR3 length: 15 amino acids. V was cut by 10 bases and J by 0 bases, with 17 bases left in between. Germline V lookup: CDR1 MNHNS, CDR2 SASEGT. For the CDR3, the DNA is TGTGCCACCCTCGCGCCGGATACTAGCACAGATACGCAGTATTTT. Translating gives CATLAPDTSTDTQYF.

There are many counts of this clonotype. This sequence joins TRBV5-6 and TRBJ1-2; 9 bases map to TRBD1. CDR3 length equals 14 residues. Trimming took 1 base from V and 5 from J; bases not matched to a gene: 3. Germline V gene lookup returns CDR1 SGHDT and CDR2 YYEEEE. The CDR3 reads CASSLTGTGYGYTF. The DNA for the CDR3 is TGTGCCAGCAGCTTGACCGGGACAGGGTATGGCTACACCTTC.

The chain combines TRBV9 with TRBJ2-5, with D uncertain. Per germline, CDR1 SGDLS and CDR2 YYNGEE. V shed 1 base and J shed 3 bases, with 13 bases lying between them. There are 15 residues in the CDR3. The CDR3 region is CASSVLGRTKETQYF. The CDR3 nucleotides read TGTGCCAGCAGCGTACTGGGCAGGACGAAAGAGACCCAGTACTTC.

This clonotype was counted between two and nine times. The chain links TRBV6-1 to TRBJ1-1; TRBD1 might be the D (5 bases). This CDR3 comprises 12 residues. Germline V CDR1 and CDR2: MNHNS, SASEGT. V lost 10 bases to trimming and J lost 6 bases, with 15 bases between them. The CDR3 nucleotides are TGTGCCACAGAAACAGGAACAGCTGAAGCTTTCTTT. Protein: CATETGTAEAFF.

This clonotype was recorded a few times. The chain is built from TRBV27 and TRBJ1-3; D gene unclear. V lost 10 bases and J lost 0, with 13 bases in between. CDR1 is MNHEY and CDR2 is SMNVEV in the germline V gene (reference sequence). The CDR3 has 14 amino acids. The CDR3 is CAKRLRISGNTIYF. DNA for the CDR3: TGTGCCAAGAGGCTACGGATCTCTGGAAACACCATATATTTT.

This clonotype has at least ten counts. This rearrangement joins TRBV18 to TRBJ2-2; D unresolved. The CDR3 is made up of 14 amino acids. Between the trimmed V and J ends, which lost 3 bases and 8 bases, there was a span of 13 bases. Germline V CDR1 and CDR2: KGHSH, LQKENI. The CDR3 DNA reads as TGTGCCAGCTCACCGTCTTTCCCAGTTGGGGAGCTGTTTTTT. Protein: CASSPSFPVGELFF.

This clonotype was detected many times. V usage is TRBV2 and J usage is TRBJ2-1, with 8 nucleotides matching TRBD2. This CDR3 is 14 amino acids long. CDR1 is SNHLY, CDR2 FYNNEI, per germline. V shed 3 bases, J shed 8 bases, and the junction held 6 bases outside the gene matches. CDR3 bases: TGTGCCAGCAGTGAGGACGGGGGGGGGGATGAGCAGTTCTTC. This translates into CASSEDGGGDEQFF.

At least ten counts were recorded for this clonotype. V is TRBV5-1 and J is TRBJ2-7; 9 bases map to TRBD1. CDR1 SGHRS and CDR2 YFSETQ come from the germline V gene. V lost 1 base to trimming and J lost 3 bases; unmatched junction nucleotides: 8. The CDR3 sequence is 16 residues long. The CDR3 region has the DNA TGCGCCAGCAGCTTGCAGCCGGCGGGACAGGGCTACGAGCAGTACTTC. Amino acid sequence: CASSLQPAGQGYEQYF.

This clonotype was seen more than once but under ten times. The chain couples TRBV20-1 to TRBJ1-1; D is unresolved. V lost 1 base, J lost 1 base, and 10 bases lay in between. Germline loops: CDR1 DFQATT, CDR2 SNEGSKA (reference sequence). The CDR3 length is 14 residues. In DNA, the CDR3 is TGCAGTGCTAGAGGAACAGTTTGGAACACTGAAGCTTTCTTT. Amino acids: CSARGTVWNTEAFF.

The rearrangement uses TRBV7-9 and TRBJ1-5; a possible D gene is TRBD1 (5 bases). The CDR3 is made up of 16 amino acids. Germline CDR1 and CDR2: SEHNR and FQNEAQ (reference sequence). The V end lost 2 bases, the J end lost 8 bases, and 19 bases lay between the germline ends. CDR3 bases: TGTGCCAGCAGCTTATCCCGGGGGGGAACCGCCGAGCCCCAGCATTTT. It translates to CASSLSRGGTAEPQHF.